Listed below are T cell receptor beta chains from one sample, sequenced in a study of CD8 T cells in ankylosing spondylitis. MiXCR was run by TCRdb on the 5' RACE reads, yielding one entry per CDR3 protein. Of fewer than 750,000 distinct CDR3 sequences in the sample, around 17% were seen once. Source material: blood, either unsorted or a sorted T cell fraction (not recorded which). The receptor source for this set is a male donor with ankylosing spondylitis. The CDR3 runs from the conserved cysteine through the conserved F or W. The order of the fields is V gene, D gene, J gene, clone size, CDR3 protein, CDR3 DNA. The D gene is left open where the match is weak. Size tells how often a clone was seen (once, few, many) or the class of an expanded clone, and some rows leave it out.

TRBV29-1	TRBD2	TRBJ2-1	NA	CSATLSGGLNNEQFF	TGCAGCGCTACCCTATCGGGGGGATTAAACAATGAGCAGTTCTTC
TRBV20-1	NA	TRBJ2-1	NA	CSAPGPSYNEQFF	TGCAGTGCCCCGGGTCCCTCTTACAATGAGCAGTTCTTC
TRBV6-1	TRBD1	TRBJ1-4	few	CASSLAPGQGDEKLFF	TGTGCCAGCAGTCTGGCGCCGGGACAGGGTGATGAAAAACTGTTTTTT
TRBV7-2	NA	TRBJ2-7	NA	CASSLGRGRYEQYF	TGTGCCAGCAGCTTAGGACGGGGGCGGTACGAGCAGTACTTC
TRBV12-3/TRBV12-4	NA	TRBJ2-2	few	CASSLRQFTGELFF	TGTGCCAGCAGTTTACGGCAATTCACCGGGGAGCTGTTTTTT
TRBV7-3	TRBD2	TRBJ2-3	few	CASSLGTSGSDTQYF	TGTGCCAGCAGCTTAGGGACTAGCGGGAGCGATACGCAGTATTTT
TRBV20-1	NA	TRBJ2-1	few	CSAPSTLTGYEQFF	TGCAGTGCTCCCTCGACCTTGACTGGGTATGAGCAGTTCTTC
TRBV2	TRBD2	TRBJ2-5	NA	CASSPGLAKYQETQYF	TGTGCCAGCAGCCCGGGACTAGCGAAGTACCAAGAGACCCAGTACTTC
TRBV20-1	NA	TRBJ1-1	NA	CSATPATQTMNTEAFF	TGCAGTGCTACCCCCGCTACACAGACCATGAACACTGAAGCTTTCTTT
TRBV2	NA	TRBJ2-1	NA	CASLVRYNEQFF	TGTGCCAGCCTCGTTAGGTACAATGAGCAGTTCTTC
TRBV7-8	NA	TRBJ2-5	few	CASSAPARGGQETQYF	TGTGCCAGCAGCGCCCCGGCACGAGGGGGACAAGAGACCCAGTACTTC
TRBV5-4	TRBD1	TRBJ1-3	few	CASNQQGRGNTIYF	TGTGCCAGCAACCAACAGGGGCGTGGAAACACCATATATTTT
TRBV20-1	NA	TRBJ2-5	few	CSAGRDVPETQYF	TGCAGTGCTGGAAGAGACGTTCCAGAGACCCAGTACTTC
TRBV7-2	NA	TRBJ1-1	NA	CASSRLEGIEAFF	TGTGCCAGCAGCCGTTTAGAGGGGATCGAAGCTTTCTTT
TRBV12-3/TRBV12-4	NA	TRBJ2-5	few	CASSLARGSWGQETQYF	TGTGCCAGCAGTTTAGCTCGCGGGTCGTGGGGCCAAGAGACCCAGTACTTC
TRBV20-1	NA	TRBJ2-7	few	CSARADRDYEQYF	TGCAGTGCCCGTGCCGACAGAGACTACGAGCAGTACTTC